The clone carrying this TCR beta chain was observed once. The antigen is not known. This CDR3 is 11 amino acids long. Per the germline V gene, CDR1 is SGDLS and CDR2 is YYNGEE. The V and J ends lost 0 bases and 7 bases respectively, with 3 bases between them. This entry comes from a study of cytomegalovirus exposure and HLA in healthy donors. Study-level findings and limits: Reports described diagnosis of cytomegalovirus status by the classifier as highly specific and sensitive. In an earlier analysis, in approximately 570 donors, most V segments appeared productive either ~87% or ~30% of the time. Later on, an analysis tied 18,000 or so TCR beta sequences to HLA alleles at 0.05 false discovery rate. Researchers catalogued approximately 170 TCR beta chains as cytomegalovirus-associated.

Use of 60 Vbeta and 13 Jbeta primers characterized the PCR. TCRdb's copy holds only in-frame clones and misses some; the assay was immunoSEQ multiplex PCR. The repertoire holds about 120,000 clones, with 60% to 75% as singletons. The V call is TRBV9, the J call TRBJ2-3, with no clear D. The material sequenced was PBMCs. This clonotype was sampled from a woman aged 40 to 50 in good health and CMV-seropositive. The CDR3 reads CASSVDNTQYF. The CDR3 DNA is TGTGCCAGCAGCGTAGATAATACGCAGTATTTT.